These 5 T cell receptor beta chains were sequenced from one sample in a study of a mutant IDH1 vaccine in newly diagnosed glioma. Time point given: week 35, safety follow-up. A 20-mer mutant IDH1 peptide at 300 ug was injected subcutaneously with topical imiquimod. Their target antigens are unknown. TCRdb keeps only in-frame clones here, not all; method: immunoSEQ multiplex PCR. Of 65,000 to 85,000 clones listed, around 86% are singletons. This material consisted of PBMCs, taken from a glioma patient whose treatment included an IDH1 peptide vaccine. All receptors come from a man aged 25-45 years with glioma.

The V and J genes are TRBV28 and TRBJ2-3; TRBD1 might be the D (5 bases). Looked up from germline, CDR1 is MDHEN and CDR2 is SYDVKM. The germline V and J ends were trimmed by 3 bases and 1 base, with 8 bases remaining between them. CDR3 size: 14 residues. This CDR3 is CASSFLQGTDTQYF. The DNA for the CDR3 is TGTGCCAGCAGTTTCCTACAGGGCACAGATACGCAGTATTTT.

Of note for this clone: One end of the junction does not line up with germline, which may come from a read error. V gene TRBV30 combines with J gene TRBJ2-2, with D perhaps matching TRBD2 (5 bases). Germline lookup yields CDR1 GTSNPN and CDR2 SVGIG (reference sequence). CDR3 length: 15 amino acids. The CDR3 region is CAWSAGLRVYRGAVF. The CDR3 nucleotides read TGTGCCTGGAGTGCCGGACTGAGAGTATACCGGGGAGCTGTTTTT.

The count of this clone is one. CDR3 DNA sequence: TGTGCCAGCAGCCTACCGGGACAGGGGGCCAGAGTTCATGGCTACACCTTC. It is translated as CASSLPGQGARVHGYTF. The chain carries TRBV5-4 and TRBJ1-2; 12 nucleotides match TRBD1. The germline V gene has CDR1 SGHNT and CDR2 YYREEE (reference sequence). The length of the CDR3 is 17 residues. Trimming took 4 bases from V and 6 from J; bases not matched to a gene: 13.

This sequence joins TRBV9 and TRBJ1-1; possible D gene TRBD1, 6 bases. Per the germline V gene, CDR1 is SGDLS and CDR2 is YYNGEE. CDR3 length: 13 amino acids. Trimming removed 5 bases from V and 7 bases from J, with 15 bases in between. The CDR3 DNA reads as TGTGCCAGCAGAAAGTGGGGGGCTGATGAAGCTTTCTTT. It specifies CASRKWGADEAFF.

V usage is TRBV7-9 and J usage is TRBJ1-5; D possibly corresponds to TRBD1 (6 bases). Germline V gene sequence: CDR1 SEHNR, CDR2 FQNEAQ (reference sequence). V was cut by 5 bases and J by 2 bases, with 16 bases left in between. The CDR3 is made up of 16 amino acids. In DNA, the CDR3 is TGTGCCAGCAGCCCACTACAGGGCGGAGGCAATCAGCCCCAGCATTTT. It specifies CASSPLQGGGNQPQHF.